One sample yielded the 25 T cell receptor beta chains listed below, sequenced in a study of blood T cells in healthy people across ages. Combining a sample-barcoded 5' primer with a J-beta primer mix, a second PCR ran for 7 to 11 cycles. One entry per CDR3 protein, called by TCRdb with MiXCR from the 5' RACE reads. The top ten clones hold about 13% of a sample with about 670,000 distinct CDR3 sequences, more than 45% of them seen once. The specimen was blood. The receptors originated from a woman of 80 years or more in good health.

The chain combines TRBV5-6 with TRBJ2-2; TRBD1 aligns across 7 bases. V shed 0 bases and J 3 bases; nucleotides not matched to a gene: 2. The CDR3 covers 15 residues. Germline assignment: CDR1 SGHDT and CDR2 YYEEEE. CDR3: CASSLGDRHTGELFF. The CDR3 region has the DNA TGTGCCAGCAGCTTGGGGGACAGACACACCGGGGAGCTGTTTTTT.

This rearrangement joins TRBV4-1 to TRBJ2-7; TRBD2 agrees at 9 bases. This CDR3 has 16 amino acids. Germline assignment: CDR1 MGHRA and CDR2 YSYEKL. V dropped 2 bases and J dropped 3; count of bases not matched to a gene: 8. CDR3: CASSQNTGTSFYEQYF. The DNA of the CDR3 is TGCGCCAGCAGCCAAAACACCGGGACTAGCTTCTACGAGCAGTACTTC.

This chain uses TRBV3-1 with TRBJ2-2; 11 bases are shared with TRBD1. Germline CDR1 is LGHDT and CDR2 is YNNKEL (reference sequence). V dropped 3 bases and J dropped 4; count of bases not matched to a gene: 4. The CDR3 runs 16 residues. The CDR3 is CASSHRDRGATGELFF. DNA of the CDR3: TGTGCCAGCAGCCACCGGGACAGGGGGGCCACCGGGGAGCTGTTTTTT. Full variable domain (outside the CDR3, taken from reference TRBV3-1 and TRBJ2-2): DTAVSQTPKYLVTQMGNDKSIKCEQNLGHDTMYWYKQDSKKFLKIMFSYNNKELIINETVPNRFSPKSPDKAHLNLHINSLELGDSAVYFCASSHRDRGATGELFFGEGSRLTVL.

This chain uses TRBV13 with TRBJ2-1, with a weak D call TRBD2 (7 bases). This CDR3 has 17 amino acids. Germline V CDR1 and CDR2: PRHDT, FYEKMQ (reference sequence). V lost 3 bases and J 1 base, leaving 16 bases between the germline ends. CDR3 protein: CASSFLQRGGSYNEQFF. DNA of the CDR3: TGTGCCAGCAGCTTCCTTCAAAGGGGGGGTTCCTACAATGAGCAGTTCTTC.

This clonotype was seen once. V gene TRBV7-2 combines with J gene TRBJ1-6; D is unresolved. The CDR3 is made up of 15 amino acids. The V gene's germline CDR1 is SGHTA and CDR2 FQGNSA. The V and J ends lost 5 bases and 8 bases respectively, with 16 bases between them. The CDR3: CASSPRSGRDSPLHF. DNA of the CDR3: TGTGCCAGCAGCCCCCGTTCTGGGCGGGATTCACCCCTCCACTTT.

The chain employs TRBV7-9 and TRBJ2-1, with D perhaps being TRBD1 or TRBD2 (6 bases each). Germline V CDR1 and CDR2: SEHNR, FQNEAQ (reference sequence). The CDR3 consists of 14 residues. V lost 5 bases and J 7 bases, leaving 15 bases between the germline ends. The CDR3 sequence: CASSDVQGGNEQFF. CDR3 in DNA: TGTGCCAGCAGCGACGTACAGGGAGGTAATGAGCAGTTCTTC.

This clonotype was seen only a few times. This chain links TRBV5-1 with TRBJ2-7, with D unclear. V was cut by 0 bases and J by 1 base, with 14 bases left in between. Germline V gives CDR1 SGHRS, CDR2 YFSETQ. This CDR3 is 16 amino acids long. The CDR3 region is CASSLGLGTVSYEQYF. The CDR3 bases are TGCGCCAGCAGCTTGGGTCTGGGAACGGTTTCCTACGAGCAGTACTTC.

This clonotype was counted at least ten times. The V and J genes are TRBV29-1 and TRBJ2-1; 9 nucleotides agree with TRBD1. CDR3 size: 16 residues. The V segment lost 3 bases and the J segment 3 bases; nucleotides outside the gene matches: 9. Germline assignment: CDR1 SQVTM and CDR2 ANQGSEA. Here the CDR3 DNA reads TGCAGCGTTGACACCGGTCCGGGACAGGGCTACAATGAGCAGTTCTTC. Translating it yields CSVDTGPGQGYNEQFF.

Regarding this clonotype: Since a much larger clone is just one base distant, this may be a read error. The chain has TRBV11-2 and TRBJ1-2; D uncertain. V was trimmed by 5 bases and J by 0 bases, leaving 10 bases between them. Germline V gives CDR1 SGHAT, CDR2 FQNNGV. The CDR3 length is 14 residues. The CDR3 spells CASSLTNANYGYTF. The CDR3 DNA reads as TGTGCCAGCAGCCTGACAAACGCTAACTATGGCTACACCTTC.

This clonotype was counted ten times or more. This chain uses TRBV20-1 with TRBJ2-1; 12 bases map to TRBD2. Trimming removed 4 bases from V and 4 bases from J; junction bases left unmatched: 5. Germline lookup yields CDR1 DFQATT and CDR2 SNEGSKA (reference sequence). CDR3 size: 15 residues. CDR3 DNA: TGCAGTGCTACCCGGACTAGCGGGGCATACAATGAGCAGTTCTTC. Translation gives CSATRTSGAYNEQFF.

Regarding this clonotype: A read error may account for a junction end that differs from germline. This chain joins TRBV15 and TRBJ2-3, with TRBD1 identical over 10 bases. This CDR3 is 18 amino acids long. Germline CDR1 and CDR2: LNHNV and YYDKDF (reference sequence). CDR3 sequence reads: CATSGEWDRGPSTDTQYF. Here the CDR3 DNA reads TGTGCCACCAGCGGAGAGTGGGACAGGGGCCCCAGCACAGATACGCAGTATTTT.

A word on this clonotype: Since a much larger clone is just one base distant, this may be a read error. The chain is built from TRBV6-5 and TRBJ2-1; TRBD1 or TRBD2 may be the D gene (5 bases each). The CDR3 contains 14 residues. Germline CDR1 is MNHEY and CDR2 is SVGAGI. The V end lost 7 bases, the J end lost 5 bases, and 15 bases lay between the germline ends. The CDR3: CASNAWGTHNEQFF. The CDR3 nucleotides are TGTGCCAGCAACGCCTGGGGGACGCACAATGAGCAGTTCTTC.

Points on this clonotype: This clone may be a read error of a much larger clone one base away. The chain employs TRBV27 and TRBJ2-7, with D tentatively TRBD1 (6 bases). Trimming took 7 bases from V and 6 from J, leaving 19 bases between them. The CDR3 loop spans 14 amino acids. Germline loops: CDR1 MNHEY, CDR2 SMNVEV (reference sequence). The CDR3 sequence is CASTTGWLESEQYF. For the CDR3, the DNA is TGTGCCAGCACCACAGGGTGGTTGGAGTCCGAGCAGTACTTC.

The V and J genes are TRBV20-1 and TRBJ2-5; TRBD2 is a possible D gene (5 bases). Germline V gives CDR1 DFQATT, CDR2 SNEGSKA (reference sequence). V lost 1 base, J lost 4 bases, and 10 bases lay in between. There are 13 residues in the CDR3. The CDR3 coding sequence is TGCAGTGCTAGAGTGGACTCGCGAGAGACCCAGTACTTC. As protein: CSARVDSRETQYF.

Only a few counts were recorded for this clonotype. V and J are TRBV3-1 and TRBJ2-7; D uncertain. V was trimmed by 0 bases and J by 0 bases, leaving 15 bases between them. Germline V gene sequence: CDR1 LGHDT, CDR2 YNNKEL (reference sequence). The CDR3 covers 17 residues. CDR3 coding DNA: TGTGCCAGCAGCCAAGAAGCCGGCGGAGTCTACTCCTACGAGCAGTACTTC. Protein product: CASSQEAGGVYSYEQYF.

The V call is TRBV7-9, the J call TRBJ2-5, with a weak D call TRBD2 (7 bases). V dropped 4 bases and J dropped 5 bases, with 20 bases sitting between them. The CDR3 covers 16 residues. Germline V gene lookup returns CDR1 SEHNR and CDR2 FQNEAQ (reference sequence). The chain's CDR3 is CASSSTGGPNLETQYF. The CDR3 DNA reads as TGTGCCAGCAGCTCTACCGGGGGGCCCAACCTTGAGACCCAGTACTTC.

This clonotype was detected only a few times. This chain links TRBV6-1 with TRBJ2-5; tentative D call: TRBD2 (6 bases). Trimming pared 6 bases from V and 1 base from J, leaving 15 bases between. Germline CDR1 MNHNS, CDR2 SASEGT. The CDR3 sequence is 15 residues long. In DNA form, the CDR3 reads TGTGCCAGCAGCTCCTCGGGACTGAGCCAAGAGACCCAGTACTTC. It yields the protein CASSSSGLSQETQYF.

V gene TRBV28 combines with J gene TRBJ2-1; D is undetermined. V was pared by 8 bases and J by 4 bases, with 12 bases between. There are 13 residues in the CDR3. Germline values: CDR1 MDHEN, CDR2 SYDVKM. The CDR3 DNA reads as TGTGCCAGCGACAAACTGGGGTACAATGAGCAGTTCTTC. Protein product: CASDKLGYNEQFF. The full variable domain, with the rest looked up from reference TRBV28 and TRBJ2-1, is DVKVTQSSRYLVKRTGEKVFLECVQDMDHENMFWYRQDPGLGLRLIYFSYDVKMKEKGDIPEGYSVSREKKERFSLILESASTNQTSMYLCASDKLGYNEQFFGPGTRLTVL.

Remarks on this clonotype: This may be a read error: a much more frequent sequence differs by one nucleotide. V is TRBV4-1 and J is TRBJ2-1; possible D gene TRBD1, 5 bases. Germline V gene lookup returns CDR1 MGHRA and CDR2 YSYEKL. V lost 1 base to trimming and J lost 5 bases, with 15 bases between them. CDR3 length: 16 amino acids. Here the CDR3 reads CASSQVGAIADNEQFF. DNA of the CDR3: TGCGCCAGCAGCCAAGTAGGGGCAATCGCCGACAATGAGCAGTTCTTC.

This sequence joins TRBV7-2 and TRBJ2-5; 10 bases map to TRBD2. The ends lost 5 bases at V and 1 base at J; junction bases unmatched: 10. Germline assignment: CDR1 SGHTA and CDR2 FQGNSA. The CDR3 runs 17 residues. The CDR3, as DNA: TGTGCCAGCAGCCGACACCCCACTAGCGGGACCCAAGAGACCCAGTACTTC. Translation: CASSRHPTSGTQETQYF.

The chain employs TRBV3-1 and TRBJ2-1; 9 nucleotides match TRBD1. CDR1 and CDR2 (germline): LGHDT, YNNKEL (reference sequence). The CDR3 loop spans 19 amino acids. V shed 0 bases and J 3 bases; nucleotides not matched to a gene: 12. The CDR3: CASSQDRRDRVVYYNEQFF. CDR3 DNA sequence: TGTGCCAGCAGCCAAGATCGTCGGGACAGGGTGGTTTACTACAATGAGCAGTTCTTC.

This clonotype was recorded many times. The genes are TRBV5-1 and TRBJ2-1; no definite D call. Trimming removed 3 bases from V and 5 bases from J, with 12 bases in between. The CDR3 extends over 14 amino acids. CDR1 and CDR2 (germline): SGHRS, YFSETQ. The CDR3 bases are TGCGCCAGCAGCTCTCAGGTCAGCAACAATGAGCAGTTCTTC. Translation gives CASSSQVSNNEQFF.

The CDR3 DNA is TGCAGTGCTAGAGCGGGGCAACTTTACAATGAGCAGTTCTTC. It translates to CSARAGQLYNEQFF. The rearrangement links TRBV20-1 to TRBJ2-1; possibly TRBD1 or TRBD2 for D (5 bases each). V lost 1 base and J 4 bases, leaving 11 bases between the germline ends. Germline CDR1 and CDR2: DFQATT and SNEGSKA (reference sequence). The CDR3 consists of 14 residues.

The CDR3 DNA reads TGTGCCATCAGCTTGGGACAGGTTCTCACAGATACGCAGTATTTT. Amino acid sequence: CAISLGQVLTDTQYF. V usage is TRBV10-3 and J usage is TRBJ2-3; 8 bases are shared with TRBD1. The CDR3 is 15 residues long. The V gene end was trimmed by 6 bases and the J gene end by 2 bases; junction bases not matched to a gene: 7. Germline CDR1 is ENHRY and CDR2 is SYGVKD.

V gene TRBV10-2 combines with J gene TRBJ2-2; TRBD1 aligns across 10 bases. The germline V gene has CDR1 WSHSY and CDR2 SAAADI. The junction had 17 bases not matched to a gene; V was cut back by 8 bases and J by 5 bases. CDR3 length: 18 amino acids. CDR3 sequence reads: CASLYRFSGQGRTGELFF. In DNA form, the CDR3 reads TGCGCCAGCCTATACCGATTCTCGGGACAGGGGAGGACCGGGGAGCTGTTTTTT.